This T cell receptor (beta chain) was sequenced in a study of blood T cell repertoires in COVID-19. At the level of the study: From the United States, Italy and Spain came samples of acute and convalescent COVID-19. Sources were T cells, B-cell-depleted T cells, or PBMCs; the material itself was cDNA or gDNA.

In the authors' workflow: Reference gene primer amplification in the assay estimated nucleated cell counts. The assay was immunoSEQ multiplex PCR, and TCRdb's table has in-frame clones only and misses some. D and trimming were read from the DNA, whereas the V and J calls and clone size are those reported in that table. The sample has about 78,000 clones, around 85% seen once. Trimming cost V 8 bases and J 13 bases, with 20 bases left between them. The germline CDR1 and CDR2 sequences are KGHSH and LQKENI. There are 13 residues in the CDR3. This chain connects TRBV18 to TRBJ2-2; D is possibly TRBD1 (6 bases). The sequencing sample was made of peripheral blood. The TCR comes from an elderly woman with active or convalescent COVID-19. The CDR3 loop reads CASRKQGANGLFF. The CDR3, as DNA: TGTGCCAGCCGTAAACAGGGTGCTAACGGGCTGTTTTTT.